The clone carrying this T cell receptor (beta chain) was seen more than once but under ten times. The antigen is undetermined. Individual cDNA molecules each received unique molecular identifiers attached to them. Each CDR3 protein is one row after TCRdb ran MiXCR on the 5' RACE reads. The data contain 70,000 to 95,000 distinct CDR3 sequences, roughly 14% of them singletons. Looked up from germline, CDR1 is MNHNS and CDR2 is SASEGT. V shed 6 bases, J shed 0 bases, and the junction held 5 bases outside the gene matches. The CDR3 length is 14 residues. The data were taken from a study of early T cells in non-severe SARS-CoV-2 infection. Overall study: Sequencing of unsorted whole blood was done on bulk RNA, leaving chains unpaired. General study points: Database matching using VDJdb favored anti-spike CD8 responses, with private and CD4 specificities left missing.

Sequencing was done on a sample of whole blood. This sequence joins TRBV6-1 and TRBJ2-7, with TRBD1 identical over 7 bases. This receptor was taken from an adult who was a healthcare worker with PCR-confirmed SARS-CoV-2 infection or an uninfected control (not recorded which). The CDR3: CASSLRDSSYEQYV. The CDR3 DNA reads as TGTGCCAGCAGCCTCCGGGACAGCTCCTACGAGCAGTACGTC.